This TCR beta chain was documented in a study of early T cells in non-severe SARS-CoV-2 infection. This clonotype was observed a handful of times. Researchers attached unique molecular identifiers to individual cDNA molecules. TCRdb recomputed calls from the 5' RACE reads with MiXCR, one row per CDR3 protein. The sample lists 11,000 or so distinct CDR3 sequences, 4% to 5.5% occurring once. The CDR3 contains 14 residues. Trimming cost V 1 base and J 2 bases, with 7 bases left between them. Germline CDR1 reads SEHNR; CDR2 reads FQNEAQ (reference sequence). The source is an adult who was a healthcare worker with PCR-confirmed SARS-CoV-2 infection or an uninfected control (not recorded which). The genes are TRBV7-9 and TRBJ2-3; TRBD1 or TRBD2 may be the D gene (5 bases each). Sequenced input: whole blood. The CDR3 nucleotides are TGTGCCAGCAGCTTAGTGGGGGACACAGATACGCAGTATTTT. It is translated as CASSLVGDTDTQYF.